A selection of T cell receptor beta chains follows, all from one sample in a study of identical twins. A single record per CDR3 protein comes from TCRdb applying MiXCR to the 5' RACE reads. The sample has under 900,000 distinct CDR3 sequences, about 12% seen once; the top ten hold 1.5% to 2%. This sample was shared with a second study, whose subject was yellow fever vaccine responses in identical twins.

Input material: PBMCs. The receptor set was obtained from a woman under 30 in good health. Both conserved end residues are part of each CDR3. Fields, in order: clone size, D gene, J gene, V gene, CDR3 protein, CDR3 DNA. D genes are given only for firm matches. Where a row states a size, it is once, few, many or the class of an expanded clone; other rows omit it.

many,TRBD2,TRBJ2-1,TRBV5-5,CASSRLAGGQNEQFF,TGTGCCAGCAGCAGACTAGCGGGAGGTCAGAATGAGCAGTTCTTC
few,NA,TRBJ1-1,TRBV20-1,CSARDRWGYNTEAFF,TGCAGTGCTAGAGATCGATGGGGATACAACACTGAAGCTTTCTTT
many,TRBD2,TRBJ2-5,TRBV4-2,CASSPLLAGGQETQYF,TGTGCCAGCAGCCCGCTACTAGCGGGAGGGCAAGAGACCCAGTACTTC
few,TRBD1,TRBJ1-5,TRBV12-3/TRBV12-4,CASSLGQGVSNQPQHF,TGTGCCAGCAGTTTAGGACAGGGTGTGAGCAATCAGCCCCAGCATTTT
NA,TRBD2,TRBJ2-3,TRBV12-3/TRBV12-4,CASGLAGSTDTQYF,TGTGCCAGCGGACTAGCGGGGAGCACAGATACGCAGTATTTT
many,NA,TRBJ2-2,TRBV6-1,CASSPRAANTGELFF,TGTGCCAGCAGTCCCAGGGCCGCGAACACCGGGGAGCTGTTTTTT
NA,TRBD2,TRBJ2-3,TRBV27,CASSPISTSGNTDTQYF,TGTGCCAGCAGTCCCATCTCGACTAGCGGAAACACAGATACGCAGTATTTT
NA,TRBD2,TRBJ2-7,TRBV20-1,CSASPSGLAGSWEQYF,TGCAGTGCATCCCCGTCGGGGCTAGCGGGATCGTGGGAGCAGTACTTC
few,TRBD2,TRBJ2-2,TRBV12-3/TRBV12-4,CASTLSGRFTGELFF,TGTGCCAGCACCTTAAGCGGGAGATTCACCGGGGAGCTGTTTTTT
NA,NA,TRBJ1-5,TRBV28,CASSLISGGQGGQPQHF,TGTGCCAGCAGTTTAATTAGCGGGGGGCAGGGCGGCCAGCCCCAGCATTTT
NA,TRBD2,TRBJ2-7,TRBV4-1,CASSLLAGGQVEQYF,TGCGCCAGCAGCCTTCTAGCGGGAGGGCAGGTCGAGCAGTACTTC
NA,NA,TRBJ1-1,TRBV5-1,CASSLFVENTEAFF,TGCGCCAGCAGCTTGTTCGTTGAAAACACTGAAGCTTTCTTT
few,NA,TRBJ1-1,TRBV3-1,CASSQDGVVRGNTEAFF,TGTGCCAGCAGCCAAGATGGAGTAGTCAGGGGGAACACTGAAGCTTTCTTT
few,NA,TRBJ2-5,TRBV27,CASSPRDIQETQYF,TGTGCCAGCAGTCCGAGGGACATTCAAGAGACCCAGTACTTC
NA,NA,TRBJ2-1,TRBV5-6,CASSLVGPIYNEQFF,TGTGCCAGCAGCTTGGTGGGTCCAATCTACAATGAGCAGTTCTTC
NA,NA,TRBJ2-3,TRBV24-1,CATSETGTDTQYF,TGTGCCACCAGTGAGACGGGCACAGATACGCAGTATTTT
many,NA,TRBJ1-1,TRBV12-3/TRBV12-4,CASSLLEGTEAFF,TGTGCCAGCAGTTTACTGGAGGGAACTGAAGCTTTCTTT
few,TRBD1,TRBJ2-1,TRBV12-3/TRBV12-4,CASRWGQGATGTSYNEQFF,TGTGCCAGCAGATGGGGACAGGGGGCAACTGGGACTTCCTACAATGAGCAGTTCTTC
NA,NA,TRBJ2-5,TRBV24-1,CATSVLQGSGETQYF,TGTGCCACCAGTGTCCTCCAGGGGTCGGGTGAGACCCAGTACTTC
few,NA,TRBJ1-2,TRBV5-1,CASSLTQGNYGYTF,TGCGCCAGCAGCTTGACCCAGGGGAACTATGGCTACACCTTC
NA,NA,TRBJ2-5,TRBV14,CASSPRVYQETQYF,TGTGCCAGCAGCCCGAGGGTTTACCAAGAGACCCAGTACTTC
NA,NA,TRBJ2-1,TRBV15,CATSRVGNEQFF,TGTGCCACCAGCAGAGTTGGCAATGAGCAGTTCTTC
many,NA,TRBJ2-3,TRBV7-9,CASSLGGTPGTDTQYF,TGTGCCAGCAGCTTAGGCGGCACCCCTGGCACAGATACGCAGTATTTT
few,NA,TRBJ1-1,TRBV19,CASSRYERGTEAFF,TGTGCCAGTAGTAGATACGAACGGGGCACTGAAGCTTTCTTT
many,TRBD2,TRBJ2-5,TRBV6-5,CASSYLSGTQYF,TGTGCCAGCAGTTACTTAAGCGGGACGCAGTACTTC
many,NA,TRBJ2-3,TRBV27,CASTRDRWGNTDTQYF,TGTGCCAGCACCCGGGACCGGTGGGGGAACACAGATACGCAGTATTTT
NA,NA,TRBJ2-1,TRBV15,CATSKEQGPYNEQFF,TGTGCCACCAGCAAGGAACAGGGACCCTACAATGAGCAGTTCTTC
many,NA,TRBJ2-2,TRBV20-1,CSAGIPGELFF,TGCAGTGCAGGGATTCCCGGGGAGCTGTTTTTT
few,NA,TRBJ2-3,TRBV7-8,CASSQTSGGADTQYF,TGTGCCAGCAGCCAGACCAGCGGTGGTGCAGATACGCAGTATTTT